The T cell receptor beta chain under discussion was sequenced for a study of T cell responses to AZD1222 COVID-19 vaccine. V lost 1 base and J 5 bases, leaving 13 bases between the germline ends. There are 15 residues in the CDR3. From germline, CDR1 is MNHNS and CDR2 SASEGT. Pooled samples include second doses given at about 4 or 12 weeks. Using immunoSEQ multiplex PCR, the repertoire was profiled, and TCRdb retains in-frame clones only, with some absent. The table records 150,000 to 250,000 clones, 80% to 95% of them present only once. V gene TRBV6-1 combines with J gene TRBJ2-3, with D perhaps matching TRBD1 (5 bases). This TCR was sampled from an adult who received the AZD1222 COVID-19 vaccine. The source material was peripheral blood, sampled 28 days after the second AZD1222 dose. The CDR3 loop is CASSEGGRRLDTQYF. The CDR3 DNA reads TGTGCCAGCAGTGAAGGGGGCCGACGCCTAGATACGCAGTATTTT.